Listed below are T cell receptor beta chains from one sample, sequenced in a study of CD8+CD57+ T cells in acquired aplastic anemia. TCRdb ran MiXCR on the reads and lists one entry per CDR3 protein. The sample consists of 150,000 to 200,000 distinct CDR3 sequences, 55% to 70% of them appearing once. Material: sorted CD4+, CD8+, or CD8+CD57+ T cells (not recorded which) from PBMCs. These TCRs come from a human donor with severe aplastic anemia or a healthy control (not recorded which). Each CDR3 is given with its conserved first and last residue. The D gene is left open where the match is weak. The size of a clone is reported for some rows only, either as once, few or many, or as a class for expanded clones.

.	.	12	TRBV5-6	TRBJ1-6	TGTGCCAGCAGCTTGCCTAATTCACCCCTCCACTTT	CASSLPNSPLHF
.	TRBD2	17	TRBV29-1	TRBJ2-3	TGCAGCGTTGTAGGTAGCGGGGAGGACCCTAGCACAGATACGCAGTATTTT	CSVVGSGEDPSTDTQYF
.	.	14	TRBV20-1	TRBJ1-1	TGCAGTGCTAGAGGGTCTTACGGGGACACTGAAGCTTTCTTT	CSARGSYGDTEAFF
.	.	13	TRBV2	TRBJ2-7	TGTGCCAGCAGCCGGGGATTCTCCTACAAGCAGTACTTC	CASSRGFSYKQYF
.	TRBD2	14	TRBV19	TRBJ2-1	TGTGCCAGTAGTGCCTGGACTAGCCTCAATGAGCAGTTCTTC	CASSAWTSLNEQFF
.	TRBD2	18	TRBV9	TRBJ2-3	TGTGCCAGCAGCGTAGGAGGGGGGGGACTAGCGCGCACAGATACGCAGTATTTT	CASSVGGGGLARTDTQYF
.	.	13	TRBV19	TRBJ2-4	TGTGCCAGTGGAATATACCGGCTAGGCATTCAGTACTTC	CASGIYRLGIQYF
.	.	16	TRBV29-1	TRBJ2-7	TGCAGCGTTGAAGAGGGCGGACGGGCAAAGTCCTACGAGCAGTACTTC	CSVEEGGRAKSYEQYF
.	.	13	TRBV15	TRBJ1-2	TGTGCCACCAGCAGCGGGAAGGACTATGGCTACACCTTC	CATSSGKDYGYTF
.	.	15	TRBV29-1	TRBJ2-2	TGCAGCGTTGAACTCGGGACGCTTAACACCGGGGAGCTGTTTTTT	CSVELGTLNTGELFF
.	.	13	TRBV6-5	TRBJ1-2	TGTGCCAGCACTCAGACACAGGGTTATGGCTACACCTTC	CASTQTQGYGYTF
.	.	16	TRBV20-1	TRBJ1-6	TGCAGTGCTAGAGGGACCGCCGAAACCTATAATTCACCCCTCCACTTT	CSARGTAETYNSPLHF
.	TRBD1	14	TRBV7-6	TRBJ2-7	TGTGCCAGCAGCATACAGGGGGGAGTCTACGAGCAGTACTTC	CASSIQGGVYEQYF
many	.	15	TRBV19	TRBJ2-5	TGTGCCAGTAGTCCGATTAGGGACACCCAAGAGACCCAGTACTTC	CASSPIRDTQETQYF
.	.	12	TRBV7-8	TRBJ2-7	TGTGCCAGCAGGGGTAGTAGTTACGAGCAGTACTTC	CASRGSSYEQYF
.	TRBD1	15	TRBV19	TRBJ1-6	TGTGCCAGTGCGCTCCCGGGACAGAATAATTCACCCCTCCACTTT	CASALPGQNNSPLHF
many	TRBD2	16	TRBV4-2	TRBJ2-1	TGTGCCAGCAGCCAACTACTAGCGGGGGGGGACAATGAGCAGTTCTTC	CASSQLLAGGDNEQFF
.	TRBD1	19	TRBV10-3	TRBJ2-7	TGTGCCATCAGTGAGTCTTATCCCCGGAATCAGAGGGGGCCAGGCGAGCAGTACTTC	CAISESYPRNQRGPGEQYF
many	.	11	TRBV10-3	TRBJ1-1	TGTGCCACGACTCTGAACACTGAAGCTTTCTTT	CATTLNTEAFF
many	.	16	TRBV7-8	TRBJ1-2	TGTGCCAGCAGCTTAGATTTCACAGCGTCTAACTATGGCTACACCTTC	CASSLDFTASNYGYTF
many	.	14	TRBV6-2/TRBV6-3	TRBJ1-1	TGTGCCAGCAGTGTACAGGGACTGCTGACTGAAGCTTTCTTT	CASSVQGLLTEAFF
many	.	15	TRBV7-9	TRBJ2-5	TGTGCCAGCAGCCCTGCCCTAACTAGTAAAGAGACCCAGTACTTC	CASSPALTSKETQYF
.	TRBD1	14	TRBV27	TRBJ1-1	TGTGCCAGCACTCGACAGGGGCCGAACACTGAAGCTTTCTTT	CASTRQGPNTEAFF
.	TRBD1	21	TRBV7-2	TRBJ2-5	TGTGCCAGCAGCGACACTCGGGACAGGGTTCCCTTGTGTCCTGACCAAGAGACCCAGTACTTC	CASSDTRDRVPLCPDQETQYF
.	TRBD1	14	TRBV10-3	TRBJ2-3	TGTGCCATCACCGACAGGGGGGAAACAGATACGCAGTATTTT	CAITDRGETDTQYF
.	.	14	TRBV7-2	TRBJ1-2	TGTGCCAGCAGCTCCGTCCGGGCCCATACTGGCTACACCTTC	CASSSVRAHTGYTF
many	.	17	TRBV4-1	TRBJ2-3	TGCGCCAGCAGCCAACTTCCCGGGGTGGGAAGCGCAGATACGCAGTATTTT	CASSQLPGVGSADTQYF
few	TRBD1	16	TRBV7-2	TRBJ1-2	TGTGCCAGCAGCGTGGTGGGGACAGGCGACAACTATGGCTACACCTTC	CASSVVGTGDNYGYTF
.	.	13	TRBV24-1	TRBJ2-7	TGTGCCACCAGTGTAGGAGCAGGGGTCGAGCAGGACTTC	CATSVGAGVEQDF
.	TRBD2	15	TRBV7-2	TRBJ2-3	TGCGCCAGCAGCCAAGGGACTAGCGGGGGGTATACGCAGTATTTT	CASSQGTSGGYTQYF
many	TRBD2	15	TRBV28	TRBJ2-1	TGTGCCAGCACCGGAGGACTAGCGGGGGTAAATGAGCAGTTCTTC	CASTGGLAGVNEQFF
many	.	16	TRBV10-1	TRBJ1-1	TGCGCCAGCAGTGACCCAGGGTCCCGCGTGAACACTGAAGCTTTCTTT	CASSDPGSRVNTEAFF
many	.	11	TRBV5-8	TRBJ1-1	TGTGCCAGCAGCGAGGTCACTGAAGCTTTCTTT	CASSEVTEAFF
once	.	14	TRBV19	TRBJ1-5	TGTGCCAGTACCCCGGGCCCCTACAATCAGTCCCAGCATTTT	CASTPGPYNQSQHF
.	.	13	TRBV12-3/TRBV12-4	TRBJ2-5	TGTGCCAGCAGCTTTCGGGAAGGCGAGACCCAGTACTTC	CASSFREGETQYF
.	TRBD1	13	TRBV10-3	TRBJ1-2	TGTGCCATCATCAAACAGGGGGGCTATGGCTACACCTTC	CAIIKQGGYGYTF
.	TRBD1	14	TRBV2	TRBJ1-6	TGTGCCAGCAAGAAGACAGGGGATAATTCACCCCTCCACTTT	CASKKTGDNSPLHF
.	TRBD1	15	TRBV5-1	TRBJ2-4	TGCGCCAGCCGATCATCGGGGCAGGGGGCGAACATTCAGTACTTC	CASRSSGQGANIQYF
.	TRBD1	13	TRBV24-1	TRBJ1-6	TGTGCCGTAAGACAGGGGATTAATTCACCCCTCCACTTT	CAVRQGINSPLHF
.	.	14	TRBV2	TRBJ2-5	TGTGCCAGCTCCAGTGATTGGGTCGGAGAGACCCAGTACTTC	CASSSDWVGETQYF
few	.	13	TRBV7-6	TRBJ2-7	TGTGCCAGCAGCCCCGGGCCTACCTACGAGCAGTACTTC	CASSPGPTYEQYF
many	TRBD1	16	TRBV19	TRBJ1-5	TGTGCCAGTAGTATTGGGACAGGGAGTAGCAATCAGCCCCAGCATTTT	CASSIGTGSSNQPQHF
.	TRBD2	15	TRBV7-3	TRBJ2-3	TGTGCCAGCAGCCCTAGACTAGCGGGAGGAGATACGCAGTATTTT	CASSPRLAGGDTQYF
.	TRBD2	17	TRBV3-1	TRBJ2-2	TGTGCCAGCAGCCAAGAAGCCAGCGGGGAAAGAACCGGGGAGCTGTTTTTT	CASSQEASGERTGELFF
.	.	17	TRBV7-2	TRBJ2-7	TGTGCCGGCAGCCAAGAATCTTCCGGGCGTTTTGGGAACGAGCAGTACTTC	CAGSQESSGRFGNEQYF
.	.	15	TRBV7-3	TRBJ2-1	TGTGCCAGCAGCTTGGTAGCAAGCTCCTACAATGAGCAGTTCTTC	CASSLVASSYNEQFF
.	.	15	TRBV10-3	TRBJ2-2	TGTGCCAGCAGCTTAGGTGGAAGACAGGCCGGGGAGCTGTTTTTT	CASSLGGRQAGELFF
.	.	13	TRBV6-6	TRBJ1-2	TGTGCCAGCAATCTAGGGGGATTCGGTGGCTACACCTTC	CASNLGGFGGYTF
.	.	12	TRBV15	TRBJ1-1	TGTGCCACCAGCAGTGCGTCGGGGCCAGCTTTCTTT	CATSSASGPAFF
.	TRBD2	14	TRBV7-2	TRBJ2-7	TGTGCCAGCAGCTTAGCCCGGACTAGCTCCGAGCAGTACTTC	CASSLARTSSEQYF
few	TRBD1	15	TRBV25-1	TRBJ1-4	TGTGCCAGCACTGACGGACAGGGCGTCGTAGAAAAACTGTTTTTT	CASTDGQGVVEKLFF
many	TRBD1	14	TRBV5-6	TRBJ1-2	TGTGCCAGCAGTCCCGCGACAGGGGGCTTTGGCTACACCTTC	CASSPATGGFGYTF
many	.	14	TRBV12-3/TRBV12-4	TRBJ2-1	TGTGCCAGCAGTTTTCAGGGGGGGGCCAATGAGCAGTTCTTC	CASSFQGGANEQFF
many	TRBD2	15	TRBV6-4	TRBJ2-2	TGTGCCAGCAGTGCGGCGGGGGAGAACACCGGGGAGCTGTTTTTT	CASSAAGENTGELFF